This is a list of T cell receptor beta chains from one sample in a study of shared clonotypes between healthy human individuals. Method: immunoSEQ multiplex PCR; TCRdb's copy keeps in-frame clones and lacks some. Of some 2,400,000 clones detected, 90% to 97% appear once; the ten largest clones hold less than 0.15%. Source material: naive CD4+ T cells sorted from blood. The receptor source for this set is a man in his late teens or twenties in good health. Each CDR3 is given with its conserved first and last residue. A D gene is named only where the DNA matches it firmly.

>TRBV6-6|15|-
CASNDDRQGIYGYTF
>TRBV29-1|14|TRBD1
CSVARDSLKETQYF
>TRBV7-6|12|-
CASSSSGNEQFF
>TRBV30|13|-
CAWSQGVGYGYTF
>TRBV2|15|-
CASRPEGQANSPLHF
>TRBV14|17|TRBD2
CASSPGTSGANQETQYF
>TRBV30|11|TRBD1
CAWMRTGPRTF
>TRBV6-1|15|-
CASSGRTGLGETQYF
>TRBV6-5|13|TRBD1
CASRTGGSYEQYF
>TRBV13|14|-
CASSLRWSQETQYF
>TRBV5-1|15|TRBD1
CASSLQGQFNYGYTF
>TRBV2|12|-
CASTRSSYEQYF
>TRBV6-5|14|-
CASSYSIQGSEQYF
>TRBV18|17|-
CASSPPVKGSPNYGYTF
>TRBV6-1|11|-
CASTSNWGQYF
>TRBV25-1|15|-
CASSEFVRFNEKLFF
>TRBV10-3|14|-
CAISTGPGYNEQFF
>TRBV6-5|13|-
CASGRVGSYEQYF
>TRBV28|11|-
CASSLGNEQYF
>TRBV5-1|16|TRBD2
CASSARTSAETGELFF
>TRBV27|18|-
CASSLFGGAEPINYGYTF
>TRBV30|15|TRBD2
CAWVGLAGGTGELFF
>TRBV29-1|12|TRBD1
CSAGTGVYGYTF
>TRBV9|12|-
CASSSPGGELFF
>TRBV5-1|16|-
CASSLGPRSGANVLTF